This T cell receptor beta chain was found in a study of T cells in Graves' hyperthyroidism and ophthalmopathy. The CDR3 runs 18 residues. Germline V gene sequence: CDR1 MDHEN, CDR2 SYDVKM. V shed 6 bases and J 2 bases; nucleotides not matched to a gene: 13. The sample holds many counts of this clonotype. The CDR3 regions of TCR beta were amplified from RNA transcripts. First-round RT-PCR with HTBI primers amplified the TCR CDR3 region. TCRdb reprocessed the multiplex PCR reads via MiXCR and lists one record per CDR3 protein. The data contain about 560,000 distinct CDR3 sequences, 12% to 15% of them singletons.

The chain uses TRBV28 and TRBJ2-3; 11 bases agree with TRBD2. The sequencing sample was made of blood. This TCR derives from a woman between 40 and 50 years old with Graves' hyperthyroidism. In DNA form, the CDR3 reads TGTGCCAGCAGCCCAACTAGCGGGAGTGGATCCCCCACAGATACGCAGTATTTT. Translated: CASSPTSGSGSPTDTQYF.